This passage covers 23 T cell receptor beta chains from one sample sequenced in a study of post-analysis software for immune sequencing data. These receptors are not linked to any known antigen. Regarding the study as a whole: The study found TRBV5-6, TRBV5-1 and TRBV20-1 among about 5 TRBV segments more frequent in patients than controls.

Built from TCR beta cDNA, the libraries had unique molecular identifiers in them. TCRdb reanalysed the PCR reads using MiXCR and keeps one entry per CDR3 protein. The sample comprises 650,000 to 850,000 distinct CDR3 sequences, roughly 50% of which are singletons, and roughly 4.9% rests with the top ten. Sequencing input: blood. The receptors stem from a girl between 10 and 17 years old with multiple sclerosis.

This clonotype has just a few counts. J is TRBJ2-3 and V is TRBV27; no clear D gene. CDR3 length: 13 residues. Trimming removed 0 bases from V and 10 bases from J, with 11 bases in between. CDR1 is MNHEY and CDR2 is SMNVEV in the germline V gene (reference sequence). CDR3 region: CASSLSPILAQYF. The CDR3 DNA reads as TGTGCCAGCAGTTTATCCCCAATCCTGGCGCAGTATTTT.

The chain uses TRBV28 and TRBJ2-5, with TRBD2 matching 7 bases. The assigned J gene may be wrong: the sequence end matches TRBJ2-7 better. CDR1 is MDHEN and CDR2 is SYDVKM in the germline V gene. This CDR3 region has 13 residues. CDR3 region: CASTLGTNYEQYF. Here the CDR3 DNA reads TGTGCCAGCACACTAGGGACTAACTACGAGCAGTACTTC.

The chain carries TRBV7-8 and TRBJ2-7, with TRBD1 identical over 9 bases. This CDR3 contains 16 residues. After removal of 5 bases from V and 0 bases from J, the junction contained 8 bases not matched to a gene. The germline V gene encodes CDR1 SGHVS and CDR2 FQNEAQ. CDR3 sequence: CASSEGQGRSSYEQYF. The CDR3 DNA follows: TGTGCCAGCAGCGAAGGACAGGGGCGGAGCTCCTACGAGCAGTACTTC.

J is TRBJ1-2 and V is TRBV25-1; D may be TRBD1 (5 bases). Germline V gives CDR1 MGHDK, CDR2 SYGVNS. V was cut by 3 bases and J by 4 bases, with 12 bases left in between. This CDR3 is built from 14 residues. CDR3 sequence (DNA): TGTGCCAGCAGTGAGCCCAGGGTGATCTATGGCTACACCTTC. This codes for CASSEPRVIYGYTF.

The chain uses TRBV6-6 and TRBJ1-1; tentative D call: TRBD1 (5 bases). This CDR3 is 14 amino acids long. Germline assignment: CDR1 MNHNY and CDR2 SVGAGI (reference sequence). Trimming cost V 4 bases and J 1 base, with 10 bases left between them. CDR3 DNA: TGTGCCAGCAGTTGGGTAGGGGAGAACACTGAAGCTTTCTTT. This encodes CASSWVGENTEAFF.

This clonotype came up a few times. The CDR3 sequence: CSVDSGQRTDTQYF. The CDR3 DNA reads as TGCAGCGTTGATTCCGGCCAGCGCACAGATACGCAGTATTTT. The V call is TRBV29-1, the J call TRBJ2-3; D is ambiguous. CDR3 length equals 14 residues. The germline V and J ends were trimmed by 3 bases and 1 base, with 11 bases remaining between them. Looked up from germline, CDR1 is SQVTM and CDR2 is ANQGSEA.

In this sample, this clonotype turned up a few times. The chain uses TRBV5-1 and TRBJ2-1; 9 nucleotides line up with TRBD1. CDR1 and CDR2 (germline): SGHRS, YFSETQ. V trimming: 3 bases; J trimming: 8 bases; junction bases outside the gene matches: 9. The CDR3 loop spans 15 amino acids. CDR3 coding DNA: TGCGCCAGCAGCTCCGGACAGGGGAGGTTTTATGAGCAGTTCTTC. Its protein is CASSSGQGRFYEQFF.

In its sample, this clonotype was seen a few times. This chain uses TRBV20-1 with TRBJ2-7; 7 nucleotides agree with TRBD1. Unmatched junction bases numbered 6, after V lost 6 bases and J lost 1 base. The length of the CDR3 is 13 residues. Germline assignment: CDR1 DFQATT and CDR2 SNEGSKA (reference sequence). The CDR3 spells CSAHPGGSYEQYF. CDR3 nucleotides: TGCAGTGCCCATCCAGGGGGTTCCTACGAGCAGTACTTC.

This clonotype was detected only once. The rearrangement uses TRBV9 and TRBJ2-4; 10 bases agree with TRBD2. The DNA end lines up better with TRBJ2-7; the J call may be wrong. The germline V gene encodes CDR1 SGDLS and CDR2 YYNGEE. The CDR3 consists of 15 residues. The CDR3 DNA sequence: TGTGCCAGCAGCCCCTCGGGACTAGCGAGCAACGAGCAGTACTTC. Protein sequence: CASSPSGLASNEQYF.

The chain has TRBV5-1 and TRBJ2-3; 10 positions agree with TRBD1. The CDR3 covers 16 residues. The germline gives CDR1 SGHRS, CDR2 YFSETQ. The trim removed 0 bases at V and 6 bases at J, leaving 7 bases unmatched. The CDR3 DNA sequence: TGCGCCAGCAGCTTGGCCGGGACAGGGGATGATGATACGCAGTATTTT. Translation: CASSLAGTGDDDTQYF. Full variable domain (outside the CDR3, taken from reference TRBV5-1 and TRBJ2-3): KAGVTQTPRYLIKTRGQQVTLSCSPISGHRSVSWYQQTPGQGLQFLFEYFSETQRNKGNFPGRFSGRQFSNSRSEMNVSTLELGDSALYLCASSLAGTGDDDTQYFGPGTRLTVL.

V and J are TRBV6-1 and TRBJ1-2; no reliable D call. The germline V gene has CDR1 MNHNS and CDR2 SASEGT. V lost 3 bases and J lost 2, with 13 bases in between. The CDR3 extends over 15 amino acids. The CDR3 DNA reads TGTGCCAGCAGTGACCTTCCAGAAGACAACTATGGCTACACCTTC. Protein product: CASSDLPEDNYGYTF.

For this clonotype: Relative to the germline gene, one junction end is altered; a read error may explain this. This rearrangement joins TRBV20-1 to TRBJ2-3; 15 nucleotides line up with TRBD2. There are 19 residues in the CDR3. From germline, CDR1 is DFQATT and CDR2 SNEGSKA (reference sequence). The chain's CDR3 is CSARDLPGLAGGYTDTQYF. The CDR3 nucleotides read TGCAGTGCTCGAGACCTACCGGGACTAGCGGGAGGATATACAGATACGCAGTATTTT.

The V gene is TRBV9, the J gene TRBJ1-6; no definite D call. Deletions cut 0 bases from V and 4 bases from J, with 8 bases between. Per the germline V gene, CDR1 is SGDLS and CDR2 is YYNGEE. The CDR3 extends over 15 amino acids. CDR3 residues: CASSVEGTYNSPLHF. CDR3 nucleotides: TGTGCCAGCAGCGTAGAGGGCACTTATAATTCACCCCTCCACTTT.

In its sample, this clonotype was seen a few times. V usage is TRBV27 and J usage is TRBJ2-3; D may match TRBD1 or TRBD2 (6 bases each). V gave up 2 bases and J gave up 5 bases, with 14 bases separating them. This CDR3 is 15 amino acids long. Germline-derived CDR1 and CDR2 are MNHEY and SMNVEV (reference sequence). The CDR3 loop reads CASSLGGRGGDTQYF. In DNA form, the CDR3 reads TGTGCCAGCAGTTTAGGTGGCAGGGGAGGAGATACGCAGTATTTT.

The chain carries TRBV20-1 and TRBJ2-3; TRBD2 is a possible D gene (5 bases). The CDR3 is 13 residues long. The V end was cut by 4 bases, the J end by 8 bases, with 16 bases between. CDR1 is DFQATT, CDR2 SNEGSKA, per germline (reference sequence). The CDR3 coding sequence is TGCAGTGCTAAGGCCAGGTGGAGCGGTACGCAGTATTTT. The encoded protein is CSAKARWSGTQYF.

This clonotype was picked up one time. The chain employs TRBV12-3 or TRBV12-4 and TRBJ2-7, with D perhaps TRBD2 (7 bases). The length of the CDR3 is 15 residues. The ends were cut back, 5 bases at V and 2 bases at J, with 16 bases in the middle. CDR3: CASSPRGRGAYEQYF. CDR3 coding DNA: TGTGCCAGCAGTCCTCGGGGGAGGGGGGCCTACGAGCAGTACTTC.

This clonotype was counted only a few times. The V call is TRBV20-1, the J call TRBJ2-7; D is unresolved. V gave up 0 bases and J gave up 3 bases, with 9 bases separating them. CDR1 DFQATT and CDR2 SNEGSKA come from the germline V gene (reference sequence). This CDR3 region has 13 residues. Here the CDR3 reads CSARDAGFYEQYF. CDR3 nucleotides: TGCAGTGCTAGAGACGCCGGATTCTACGAGCAGTACTTC.

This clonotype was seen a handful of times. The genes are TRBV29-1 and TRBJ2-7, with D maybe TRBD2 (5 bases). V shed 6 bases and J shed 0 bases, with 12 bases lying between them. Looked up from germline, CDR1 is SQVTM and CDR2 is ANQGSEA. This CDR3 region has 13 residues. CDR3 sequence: CSVAAAFSYEQYF. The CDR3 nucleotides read TGCAGCGTAGCGGCGGCTTTCTCCTACGAGCAGTACTTC.

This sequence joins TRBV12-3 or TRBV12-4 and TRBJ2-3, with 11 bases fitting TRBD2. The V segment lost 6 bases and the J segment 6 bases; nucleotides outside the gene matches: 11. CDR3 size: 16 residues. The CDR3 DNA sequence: TGTGCCAGCAGGACCTCTAGCGGGAGGAGGGCCGATACGCAGTATTTT. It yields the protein CASRTSSGRRADTQYF.

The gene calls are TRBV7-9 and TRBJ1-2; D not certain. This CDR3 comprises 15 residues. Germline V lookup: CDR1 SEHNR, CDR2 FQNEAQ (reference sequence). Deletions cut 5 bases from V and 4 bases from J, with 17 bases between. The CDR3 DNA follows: TGTGCCAGCAGCCCGCTGGTTGGGAGCCCCTATGGCTACACCTTC. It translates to CASSPLVGSPYGYTF. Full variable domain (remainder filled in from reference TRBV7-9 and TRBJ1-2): DTGVSQNPRHKITKRGQNVTFRCDPISEHNRLYWYRQTLGQGPEFLTYFQNEAQLEKSRLLSDRFSAERPKGSFSTLEIQRTEQGDSAMYLCASSPLVGSPYGYTFGSGTRLTVV.

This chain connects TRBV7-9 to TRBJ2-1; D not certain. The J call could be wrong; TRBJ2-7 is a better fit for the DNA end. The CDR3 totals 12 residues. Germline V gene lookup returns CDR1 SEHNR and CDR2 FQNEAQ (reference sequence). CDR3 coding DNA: TGTGCCAGCAGCTTGGGTTGGGACGAGCAGTACTTC. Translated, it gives CASSLGWDEQYF.

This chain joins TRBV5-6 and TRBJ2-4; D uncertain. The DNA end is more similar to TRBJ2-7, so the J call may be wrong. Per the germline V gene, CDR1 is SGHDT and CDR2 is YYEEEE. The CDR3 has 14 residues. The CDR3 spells CASSFGSSNYEQYF. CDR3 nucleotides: TGTGCCAGCAGCTTCGGTTCATCGAACTACGAGCAGTACTTC.

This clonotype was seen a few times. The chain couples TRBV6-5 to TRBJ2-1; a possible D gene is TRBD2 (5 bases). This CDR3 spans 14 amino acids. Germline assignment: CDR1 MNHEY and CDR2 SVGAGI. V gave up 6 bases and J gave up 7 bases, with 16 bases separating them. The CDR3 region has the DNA TGTGCCAGCAGCCCCTGGCTCGGGGATAATGAGCAGTTCTTC. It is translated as CASSPWLGDNEQFF.